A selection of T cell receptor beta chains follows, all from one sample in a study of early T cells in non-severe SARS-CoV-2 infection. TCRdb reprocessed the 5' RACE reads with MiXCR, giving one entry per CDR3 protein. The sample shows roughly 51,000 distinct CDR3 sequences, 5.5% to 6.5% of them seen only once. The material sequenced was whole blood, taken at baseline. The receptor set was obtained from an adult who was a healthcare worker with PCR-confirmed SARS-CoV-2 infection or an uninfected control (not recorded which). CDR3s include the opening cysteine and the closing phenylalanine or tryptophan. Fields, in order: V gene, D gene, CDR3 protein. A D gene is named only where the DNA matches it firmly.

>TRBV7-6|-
CASSDRDKNYEQYF
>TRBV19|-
CASSIAGTYEQYF
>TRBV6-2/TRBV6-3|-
CASSSNRINQPQHF
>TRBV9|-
CASSVKGEWGTEAFF
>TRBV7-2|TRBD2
CASSLGTSGGLYEQYF
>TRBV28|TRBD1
CASSSLRDRGTDTQYF
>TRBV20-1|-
CSARVGPYEQYF
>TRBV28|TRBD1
CASSFPGQGIYEQYF
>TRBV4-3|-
CASSPAEGGGWKETQYF
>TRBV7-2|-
CASSGRQRSSGELFF
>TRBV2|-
CASRADRTTLTYEQYF
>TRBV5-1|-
CASSPWGEMNTEAFF
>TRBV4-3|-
CASSQDRAIPYEQYF
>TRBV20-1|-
CTAGPSYNEQFF
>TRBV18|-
CASSPSGSFEKLFF
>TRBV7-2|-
CASSLDPGVMEKLFF
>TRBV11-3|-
CASSLGDKVYGYTF
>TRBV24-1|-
CATSDSGTTTGELFF
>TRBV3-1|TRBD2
CASSQASGGIYEQYF
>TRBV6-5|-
CASSLGPIRPNTEAFF
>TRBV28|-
CASSTSSSGANVLTF
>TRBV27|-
CASSLTVSYEQYF